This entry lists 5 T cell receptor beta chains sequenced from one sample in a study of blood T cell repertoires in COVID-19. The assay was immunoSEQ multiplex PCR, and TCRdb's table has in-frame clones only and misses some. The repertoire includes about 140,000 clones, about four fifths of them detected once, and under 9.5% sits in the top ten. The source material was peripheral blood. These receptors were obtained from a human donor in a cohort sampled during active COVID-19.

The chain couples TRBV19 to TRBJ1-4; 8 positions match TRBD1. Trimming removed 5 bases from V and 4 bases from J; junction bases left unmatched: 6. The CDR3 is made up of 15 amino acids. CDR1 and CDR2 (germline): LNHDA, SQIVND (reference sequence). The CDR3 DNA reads TGTGCCAGTAGTCCGCGGACAGGGTTTAATGAAAAACTGTTTTTT. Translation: CASSPRTGFNEKLFF.

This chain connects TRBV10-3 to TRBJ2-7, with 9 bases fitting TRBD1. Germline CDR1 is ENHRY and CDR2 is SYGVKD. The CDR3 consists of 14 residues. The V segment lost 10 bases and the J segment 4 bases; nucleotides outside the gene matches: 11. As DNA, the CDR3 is TGTGCCACTTATATTGGGACAGGGACGTACGAGCAGTACTTC. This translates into CATYIGTGTYEQYF.

This CDR3 reads CATSPGHSSVDTQYF. The DNA for the CDR3 is TGTGCCACCAGTCCGGGACACTCTTCGGTAGATACGCAGTATTTT. V gene TRBV24-1 combines with J gene TRBJ2-3; D might be TRBD1 (6 bases). Trimming took off 6 bases at V and 5 bases at J, with 17 bases between the two ends. This CDR3 is 15 amino acids long. Germline V gene lookup returns CDR1 KGHDR and CDR2 SFDVKD.

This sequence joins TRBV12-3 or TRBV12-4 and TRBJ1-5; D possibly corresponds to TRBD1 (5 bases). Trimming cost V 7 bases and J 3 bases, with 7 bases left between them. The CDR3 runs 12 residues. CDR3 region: CASIGDNQPQHF. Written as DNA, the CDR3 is TGTGCCAGCATAGGGGACAATCAGCCCCAGCATTTT.

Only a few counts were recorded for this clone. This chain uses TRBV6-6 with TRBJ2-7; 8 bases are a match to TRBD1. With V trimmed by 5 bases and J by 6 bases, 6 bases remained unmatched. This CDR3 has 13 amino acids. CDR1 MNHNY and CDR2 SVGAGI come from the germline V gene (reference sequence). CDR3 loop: CASSAGQGGEQYF. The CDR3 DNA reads TGTGCCAGCAGTGCCGGACAGGGCGGCGAGCAGTACTTC.